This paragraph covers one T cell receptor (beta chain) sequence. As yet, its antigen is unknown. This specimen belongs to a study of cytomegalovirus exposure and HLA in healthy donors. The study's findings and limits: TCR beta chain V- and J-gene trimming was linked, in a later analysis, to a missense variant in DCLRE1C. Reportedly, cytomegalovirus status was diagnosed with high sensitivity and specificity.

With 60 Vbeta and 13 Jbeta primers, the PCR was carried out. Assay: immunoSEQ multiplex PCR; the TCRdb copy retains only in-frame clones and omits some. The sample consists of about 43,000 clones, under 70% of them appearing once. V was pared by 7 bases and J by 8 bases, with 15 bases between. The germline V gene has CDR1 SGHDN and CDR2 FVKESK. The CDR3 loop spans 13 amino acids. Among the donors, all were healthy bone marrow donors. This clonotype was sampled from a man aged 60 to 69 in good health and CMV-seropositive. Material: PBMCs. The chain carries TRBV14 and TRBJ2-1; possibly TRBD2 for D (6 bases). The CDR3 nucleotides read TGTGCCAGCAACCCTGGAGGGTCCCATGAGCAGTTCTTC. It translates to CASNPGGSHEQFF.